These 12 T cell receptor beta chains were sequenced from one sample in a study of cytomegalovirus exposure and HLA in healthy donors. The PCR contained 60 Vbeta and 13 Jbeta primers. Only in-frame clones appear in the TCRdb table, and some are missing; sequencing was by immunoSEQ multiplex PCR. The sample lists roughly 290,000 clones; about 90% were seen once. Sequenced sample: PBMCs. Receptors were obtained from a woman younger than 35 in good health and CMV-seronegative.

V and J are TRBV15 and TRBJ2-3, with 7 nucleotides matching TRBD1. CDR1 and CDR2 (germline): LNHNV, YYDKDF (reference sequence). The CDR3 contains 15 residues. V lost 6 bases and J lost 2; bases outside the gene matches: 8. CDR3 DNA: TGTGCCACCAGGGATCCGGGACAGAACACAGATACGCAGTATTTT. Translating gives CATRDPGQNTDTQYF.

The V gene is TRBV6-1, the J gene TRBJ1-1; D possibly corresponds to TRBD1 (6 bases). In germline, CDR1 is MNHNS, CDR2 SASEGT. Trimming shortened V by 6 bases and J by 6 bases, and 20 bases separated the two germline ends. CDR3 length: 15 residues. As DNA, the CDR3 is TGTGCCAGCAGGATAGAACAGGGCAGGATTGCTGAAGCTTTCTTT. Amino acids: CASRIEQGRIAEAFF.

This CDR3 reads CASSEWGGADTQYF. DNA for the CDR3: TGTGCCAGCAGTGAGTGGGGCGGCGCAGATACGCAGTATTTT. V is TRBV2 and J is TRBJ2-3; tentative D call: TRBD1 (5 bases). The CDR3 contains 14 residues. Trimming pared 3 bases from V and 4 bases from J, leaving 11 bases between. CDR1 and CDR2 from the germline V gene are SNHLY and FYNNEI.

The CDR3 DNA reads TGCGCCAGCAGCCAGTGGGATAGGGGCTTCGGTGGAAACACCATATATTTT. This encodes CASSQWDRGFGGNTIYF. The chain recombines TRBV4-1 with TRBJ1-3, with D tentatively TRBD1 (5 bases). The CDR3 has 17 residues. Deletions cut 3 bases from V and 3 bases from J, with 18 bases between. Germline loops: CDR1 MGHRA, CDR2 YSYEKL.

The CDR3 sequence is CASSQVRGENQPQHF. CDR3 DNA: TGCGCCAGCAGCCAAGTCCGCGGGGAGAATCAGCCCCAGCATTTT. The chain links TRBV4-1 to TRBJ1-5; D gene unclear. V was clipped by 1 base and J by 4 bases, with 11 bases between them. CDR1 is MGHRA, CDR2 YSYEKL, per germline. CDR3 size: 15 residues.

CDR3 in amino acids: CASSYFGGTSTDTQYF. As DNA, the CDR3 is TGTGCCAGCAGTTACTTTGGGGGGACTAGCACAGATACGCAGTATTTT. J is TRBJ2-3 and V is TRBV6-5; a possible D gene is TRBD2 (6 bases). This CDR3 comprises 16 residues. The germline V gene has CDR1 MNHEY and CDR2 SVGAGI. Trimming removed 1 base at V and 0 bases at J, with 11 bases between.

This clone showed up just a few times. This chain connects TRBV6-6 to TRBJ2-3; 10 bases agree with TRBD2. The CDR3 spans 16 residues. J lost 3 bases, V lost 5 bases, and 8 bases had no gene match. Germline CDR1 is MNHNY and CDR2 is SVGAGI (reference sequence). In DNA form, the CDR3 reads TGTGCCAGCAGTATTGCGAAGCGGGGGGGTACAGATACGCAGTATTTT. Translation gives CASSIAKRGGTDTQYF.

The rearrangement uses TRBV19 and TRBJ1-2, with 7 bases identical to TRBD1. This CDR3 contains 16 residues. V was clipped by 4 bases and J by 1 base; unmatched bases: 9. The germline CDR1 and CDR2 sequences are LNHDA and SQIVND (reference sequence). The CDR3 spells CASSTSTGTINYGYTF. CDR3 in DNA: TGTGCCAGTAGTACCTCGACAGGGACCATTAACTATGGCTACACCTTC.

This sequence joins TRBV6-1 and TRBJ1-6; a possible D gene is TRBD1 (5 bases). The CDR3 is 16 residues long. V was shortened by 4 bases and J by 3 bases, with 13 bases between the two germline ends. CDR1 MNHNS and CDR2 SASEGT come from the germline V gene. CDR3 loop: CASSATTGVYNSPLHF. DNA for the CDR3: TGTGCCAGCAGTGCGACCACGGGGGTCTATAATTCACCCCTCCACTTT.

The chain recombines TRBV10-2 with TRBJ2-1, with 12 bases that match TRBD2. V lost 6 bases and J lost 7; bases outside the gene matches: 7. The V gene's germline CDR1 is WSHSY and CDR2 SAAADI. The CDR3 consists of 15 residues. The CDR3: CASRIGLAGRNEQFF. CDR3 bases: TGCGCCAGCAGGATCGGACTAGCGGGGAGGAATGAGCAGTTCTTC.

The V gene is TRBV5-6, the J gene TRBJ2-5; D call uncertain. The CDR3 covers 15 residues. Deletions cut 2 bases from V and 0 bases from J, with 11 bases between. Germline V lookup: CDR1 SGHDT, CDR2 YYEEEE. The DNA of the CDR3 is TGTGCCAGCAGCTTTAATAACAAGTACCAAGAGACCCAGTACTTC. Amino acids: CASSFNNKYQETQYF.

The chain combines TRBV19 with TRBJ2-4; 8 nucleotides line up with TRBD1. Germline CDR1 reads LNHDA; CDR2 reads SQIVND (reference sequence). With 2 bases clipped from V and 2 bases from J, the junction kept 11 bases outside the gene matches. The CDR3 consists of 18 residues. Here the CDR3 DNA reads TGTGCCAGTAGTATAAGGGGACAGGAAAAATTGTCCAAAAACATTCAGTACTTC. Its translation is CASSIRGQEKLSKNIQYF.